This is a list of T cell receptor beta chains from one sample in a study of blood T cells in healthy people across ages. TCRdb ran MiXCR on the 5' RACE reads and lists one entry per CDR3 protein. The table has 1.5 million to 1.8 million distinct CDR3 sequences, around 40% seen once. Material: blood. These receptors all stem from a woman younger than 30 in good health. Both conserved end residues are part of each CDR3. D genes are given only for firm matches. Clone size is shown for a subset of rows, as once, few, many or a class of expanded clone.

>-|TRBV11-1|TRBJ2-7|-
TGTGCCAGCAGCCCCGGGGTGGGCTCCTACAATGAGCAGTACTTC
CASSPGVGSYNEQYF
>-|TRBV20-1|TRBJ2-3|-
TGCAGTGCTCTGGGGGCCCCAGGGGGGGCCGCTGGATACGGTGGTACGCAGTATTTT
CSALGAPGGAAGYGGTQYF
>-|TRBV7-9|TRBJ1-1|-
TGTGCCAGCAGCTACCGGGACCTTAAGACCTCCATGAACACTGAAGCTTTCTTT
CASSYRDLKTSMNTEAFF
>-|TRBV6-2/TRBV6-3|TRBJ1-1|TRBD1
TGTGCCAGCAGTTCCAACACCCAGACAGGGAGTGAAGCTTTCTTT
CASSSNTQTGSEAFF
>once|TRBV6-2/TRBV6-3|TRBJ1-2|TRBD1
TGTGCCAGCAGAAGCACCGGGACAGGGGATGGCTACACCTTC
CASRSTGTGDGYTF
>few|TRBV28|TRBJ2-7|-
TGTGCCAGCAGTTTATCCCGGGACTTACCCTACGAGCAGTACTTC
CASSLSRDLPYEQYF
>-|TRBV23-1|TRBJ2-7|-
TGCGCCAGCAGTCAATTCACAGGGAATAATGTCTGCGAGCAGTACTTC
CASSQFTGNNVCEQYF
>-|TRBV28|TRBJ2-3|TRBD1
TGTGCCAGCAACCGAGAGGGCCTAGGGACAGATGCGCAGTATTTT
CASNREGLGTDAQYF
>many|TRBV18|TRBJ2-7|-
TGTGCCAGCTCCCCGGGGGTTATCTACGAGCAGTACTTC
CASSPGVIYEQYF
>few|TRBV12-3/TRBV12-4|TRBJ2-3|-
TGTGCCAGCAGTTTAAGGGGCCGAGATACGCAGTATTTT
CASSLRGRDTQYF
>-|TRBV6-6|TRBJ1-1|-
TGTGCCAGCAGTTACTTGGCGGGAGGGGGGAACACTGAAGCTTTCTTT
CASSYLAGGGNTEAFF
>few|TRBV5-1|TRBJ1-1|TRBD1
TGCGCCAGCAGCTTAGGACAGGGGCCATGGGCTGAAGCTTTCTTT
CASSLGQGPWAEAFF
>-|TRBV27|TRBJ2-1|TRBD2
TGTGCCAGCAGTTTATGGTCAGCGGGAGGCAGCTCCTACAATGAGCAGTTCTTC
CASSLWSAGGSSYNEQFF
>-|TRBV4-3|TRBJ2-4|TRBD1
TGCGCCAGCAGCCAGACAGGGACAAGGAACATTCAGTACTTC
CASSQTGTRNIQYF
>-|TRBV18|TRBJ2-1|TRBD2
TGTGCCAGCTCACCACCGATAGCGGGGGGGCGTAATGAGCAGTTCTTC
CASSPPIAGGRNEQFF
>-|TRBV6-2/TRBV6-3|TRBJ1-1|-
TGTGCCAGCAGTGAAATCTTGGAGACTGAAGCTTTCTTT
CASSEILETEAFF
>-|TRBV18|TRBJ2-1|-
TGTGCCAGCTCACCACCGGCGGGAGAGCAGTTCTTC
CASSPPAGEQFF